Listed below are T cell receptor beta chains from one sample, sequenced in a study of Graves' ophthalmopathy and Graves' hyperthyroidism. TCRdb called the multiplex PCR reads again in MiXCR, with one record for every CDR3 protein. The sample consists of roughly 1.1 million distinct CDR3 sequences, around a third of them appearing once. The sequenced sample consisted of peripheral blood or thyroid tissue (not recorded which). The source is an adult man with Graves' hyperthyroidism. Each CDR3 is given with its conserved first and last residue.

V	J	CDR3
TRBV9	TRBJ2-2	CASKPRDASGGTNTGELFF
TRBV12-3/TRBV12-4	TRBJ2-5	CASSPQEMETQYF
TRBV12-3/TRBV12-4	TRBJ1-5	CASRAGQVGNQPQHF
TRBV6-1	TRBJ1-2	CASTQGAPNYGYTF
TRBV6-5	TRBJ2-7	CASSYSVDGTYEQYF
TRBV29-1	TRBJ1-5	CSVEDSNQPQHF
TRBV4-3	TRBJ1-1	CASSQEGGTNTEAFF
TRBV10-3	TRBJ2-5	CASRRQGAQETQYF
TRBV7-2	TRBJ1-6	CASSHIGQDNSPLHF
TRBV7-6	TRBJ2-3	CASSLVASGASTDTQYF
TRBV5-1	TRBJ1-1	CASDLGRGENTGAFF
TRBV29-1	TRBJ2-2	CSVEDTWARGNTGELFF
TRBV10-3	TRBJ1-2	CAIGGTGVSYGYTF
TRBV9	TRBJ1-1	CASSGYFFGTGQNTEAFF
TRBV7-9	TRBJ2-7	CASSERGGPSYEQYF
TRBV29-1	TRBJ1-2	CSTGQGLNYGYTF
TRBV20-1	TRBJ1-2	CSATWESGYGYTF
TRBV15	TRBJ1-5	CATSSVRGEPQHF
TRBV20-1	TRBJ2-5	CSAIALDRAQETQYF
TRBV11-2	TRBJ1-2	CASSPGGVNGYTF
TRBV20-1	TRBJ2-7	CSARGPGRDEQYF
TRBV5-1	TRBJ1-4	CASSASGAINEKLFF
TRBV14	TRBJ1-5	CASSRGGNNQPQHF
TRBV29-1	TRBJ1-2	CSVVLGGQGAYGYTF
TRBV20-1	TRBJ2-5	CSATPTGDQETQYF
TRBV6-5	TRBJ1-1	CASSYSTPSGQGTPNTEAFF
TRBV7-2	TRBJ2-5	CASRLQVGQPQYF
TRBV29-1	TRBJ1-5	CSPGTFGQPQHF
TRBV12-3/TRBV12-4	TRBJ2-7	CASSIQGRRAYEQYF
TRBV15	TRBJ1-1	CATSRGSGSEAFF
TRBV10-3	TRBJ2-5	CATIPGRGGQETQYF
TRBV5-1	TRBJ2-7	CASSLEVWSYEQYF
TRBV5-1	TRBJ1-1	CASSLARVSDEAFF
TRBV7-9	TRBJ1-1	CASSSQGLGAFF
TRBV28	TRBJ2-5	CASSLSGWETQYF
TRBV12-5	TRBJ1-1	CASGLGTTNTEAFF
TRBV4-3	TRBJ2-7	CASSQDNSIPPYEQYF
TRBV10-2	TRBJ1-1	CASSEPDGHLNTEAFF
TRBV12-3/TRBV12-4	TRBJ2-7	CASSLVRDTYEQYF
TRBV7-2	TRBJ1-2	CASNPAGVYTF